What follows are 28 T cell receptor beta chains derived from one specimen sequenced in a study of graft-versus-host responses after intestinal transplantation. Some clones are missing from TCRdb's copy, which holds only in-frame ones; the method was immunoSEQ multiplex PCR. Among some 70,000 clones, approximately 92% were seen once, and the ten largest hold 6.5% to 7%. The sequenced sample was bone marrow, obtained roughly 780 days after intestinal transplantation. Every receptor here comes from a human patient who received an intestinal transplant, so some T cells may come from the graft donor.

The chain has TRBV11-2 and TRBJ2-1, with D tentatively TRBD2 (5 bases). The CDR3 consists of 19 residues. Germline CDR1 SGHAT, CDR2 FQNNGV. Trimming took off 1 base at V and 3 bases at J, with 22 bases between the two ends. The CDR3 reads CASSLVIQFRGLIYNEQFF. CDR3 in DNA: TGTGCCAGCAGCTTAGTTATCCAATTTCGGGGTCTAATCTACAATGAGCAGTTCTTC.

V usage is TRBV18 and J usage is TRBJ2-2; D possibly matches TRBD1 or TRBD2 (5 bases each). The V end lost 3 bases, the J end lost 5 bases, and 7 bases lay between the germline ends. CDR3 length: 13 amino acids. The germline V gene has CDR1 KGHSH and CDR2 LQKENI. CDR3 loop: CASSPEGTGELFF. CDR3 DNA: TGTGCCAGCTCACCTGAGGGGACCGGGGAGCTGTTTTTT.

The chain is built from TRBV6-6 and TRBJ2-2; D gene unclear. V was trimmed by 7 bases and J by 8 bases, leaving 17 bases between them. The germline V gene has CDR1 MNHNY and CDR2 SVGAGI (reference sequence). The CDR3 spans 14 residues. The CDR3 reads CASTPKRVGGELFF. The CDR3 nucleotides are TGTGCCAGCACCCCCAAAAGGGTCGGGGGGGAGCTGTTTTTT.

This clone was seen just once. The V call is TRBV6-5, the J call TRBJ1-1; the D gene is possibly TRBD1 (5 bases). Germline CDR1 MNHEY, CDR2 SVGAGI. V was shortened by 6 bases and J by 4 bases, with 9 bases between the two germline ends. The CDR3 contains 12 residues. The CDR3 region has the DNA TGTGCCAGCAGGGGACCGGTCACTGAAGCTTTCTTT. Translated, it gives CASRGPVTEAFF.

The CDR3 loop reads CASRQGEPNYGYTF. The CDR3 DNA is TGTGCCAGCCGACAGGGGGAACCTAACTATGGCTACACCTTC. The rearrangement joins TRBV6-1 to TRBJ1-2; 9 nucleotides agree with TRBD1. The CDR3 consists of 14 residues. V lost 8 bases to trimming and J lost 0 bases; unmatched junction nucleotides: 4. In germline, CDR1 is MNHNS, CDR2 SASEGT.

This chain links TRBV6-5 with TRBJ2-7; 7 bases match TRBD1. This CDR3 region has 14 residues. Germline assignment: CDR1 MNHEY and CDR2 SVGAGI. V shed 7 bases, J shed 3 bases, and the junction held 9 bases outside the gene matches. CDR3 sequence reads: CASIAQGQDYEQYF. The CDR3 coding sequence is TGTGCCAGCATCGCACAGGGGCAGGACTACGAGCAGTACTTC.

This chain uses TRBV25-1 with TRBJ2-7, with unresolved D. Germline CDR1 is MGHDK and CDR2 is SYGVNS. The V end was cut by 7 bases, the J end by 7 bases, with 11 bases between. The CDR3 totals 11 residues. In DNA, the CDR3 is TGTGCCAGCATAAAGGGTTTTGAGCAGTACTTC. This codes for CASIKGFEQYF.

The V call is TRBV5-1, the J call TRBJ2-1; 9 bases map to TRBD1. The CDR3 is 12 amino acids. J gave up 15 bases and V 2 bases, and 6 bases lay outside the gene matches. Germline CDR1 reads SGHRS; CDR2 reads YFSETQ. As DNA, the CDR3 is TGCGCCAGCAGCTTAGGGGGACAGGGCCTGTTCTTC. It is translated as CASSLGGQGLFF. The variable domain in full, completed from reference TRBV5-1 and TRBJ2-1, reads KAGVTQTPRYLIKTRGQQVTLSCSPISGHRSVSWYQQTPGQGLQFLFEYFSETQRNKGNFPGRFSGRQFSNSRSEMNVSTLELGDSALYLCASSLGGQGLFFGPGTRLTVL.

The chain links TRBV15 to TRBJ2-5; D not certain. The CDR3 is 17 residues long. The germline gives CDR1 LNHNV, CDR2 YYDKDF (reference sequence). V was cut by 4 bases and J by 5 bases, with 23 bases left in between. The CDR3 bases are TGTGCCACCAGCACCTATACTTACTCCGAGCCCCAGGAGACCCAGTACTTC. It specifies CATSTYTYSEPQETQYF.

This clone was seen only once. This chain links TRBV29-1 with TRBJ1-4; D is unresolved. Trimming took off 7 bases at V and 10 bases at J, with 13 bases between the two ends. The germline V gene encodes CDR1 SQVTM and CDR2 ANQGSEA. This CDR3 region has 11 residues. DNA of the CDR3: TGCAGCGCCGGGCGCGACGGAAAACTGTTTTTT. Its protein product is CSAGRDGKLFF.

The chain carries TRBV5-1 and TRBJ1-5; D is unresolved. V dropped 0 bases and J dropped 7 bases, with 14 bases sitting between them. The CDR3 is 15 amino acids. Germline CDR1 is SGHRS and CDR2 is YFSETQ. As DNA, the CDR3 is TGCGCCAGCAGCTTGGAAGCCTCGTTGGGACAGCCCCAGCATTTT. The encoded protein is CASSLEASLGQPQHF.

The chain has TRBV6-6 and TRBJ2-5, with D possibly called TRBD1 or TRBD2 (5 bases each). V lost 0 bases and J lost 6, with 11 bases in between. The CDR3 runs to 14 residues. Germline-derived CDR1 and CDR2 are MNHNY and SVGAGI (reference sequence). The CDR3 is CASSYSGVGKTQYF. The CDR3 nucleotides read TGTGCCAGCAGTTACTCGGGGGTTGGGAAGACCCAGTACTTC.

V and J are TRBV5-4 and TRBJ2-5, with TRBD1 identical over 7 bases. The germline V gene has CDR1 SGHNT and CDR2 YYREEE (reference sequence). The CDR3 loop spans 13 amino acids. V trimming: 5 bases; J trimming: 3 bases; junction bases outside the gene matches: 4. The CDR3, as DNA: TGTGCCAGCAGGTGGACAGGCGAAGAGACCCAGTACTTC. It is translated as CASRWTGEETQYF.

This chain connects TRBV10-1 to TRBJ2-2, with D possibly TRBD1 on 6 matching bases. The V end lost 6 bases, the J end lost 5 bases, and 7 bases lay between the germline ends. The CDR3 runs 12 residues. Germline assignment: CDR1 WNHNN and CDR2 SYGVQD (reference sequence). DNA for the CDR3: TGCGCCAGCAGCAGGGGTACCGGGGAGCTGTTTTTT. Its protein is CASSRGTGELFF.

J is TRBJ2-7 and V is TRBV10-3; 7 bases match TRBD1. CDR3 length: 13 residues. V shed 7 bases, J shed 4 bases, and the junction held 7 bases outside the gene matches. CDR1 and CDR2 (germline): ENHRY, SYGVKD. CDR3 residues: CAIIRDRKYEQYF. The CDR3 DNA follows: TGTGCCATCATCAGGGACAGAAAGTACGAGCAGTACTTC.

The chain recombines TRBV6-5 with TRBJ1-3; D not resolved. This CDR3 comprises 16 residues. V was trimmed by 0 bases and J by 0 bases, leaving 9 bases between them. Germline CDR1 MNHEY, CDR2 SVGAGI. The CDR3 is CASSYSAGPSGNTIYF. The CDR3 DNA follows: TGTGCCAGCAGTTACTCCGCCGGGCCCTCTGGAAACACCATATATTTT.

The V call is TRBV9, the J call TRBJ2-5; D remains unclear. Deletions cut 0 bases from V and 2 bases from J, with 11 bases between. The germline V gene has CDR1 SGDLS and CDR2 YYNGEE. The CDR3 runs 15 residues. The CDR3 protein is CASSVAELSQETQYF. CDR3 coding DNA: TGTGCCAGCAGCGTAGCTGAACTGTCTCAAGAGACCCAGTACTTC. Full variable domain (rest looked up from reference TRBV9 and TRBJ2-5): DSGVTQTPKHLITATGQRVTLRCSPRSGDLSVYWYQQSLDQGLQFLIQYYNGEERAKGNILERFSAQQFPDLHSELNLSSLELGDSALYFCASSVAELSQETQYFGPGTRLLVL.

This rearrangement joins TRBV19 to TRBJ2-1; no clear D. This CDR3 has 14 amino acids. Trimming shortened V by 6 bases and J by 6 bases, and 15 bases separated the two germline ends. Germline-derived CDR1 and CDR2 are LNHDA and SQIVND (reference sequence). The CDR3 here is CASSPGLPFNEQFF. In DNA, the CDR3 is TGTGCCAGTAGCCCGGGCCTTCCGTTCAATGAGCAGTTCTTC.

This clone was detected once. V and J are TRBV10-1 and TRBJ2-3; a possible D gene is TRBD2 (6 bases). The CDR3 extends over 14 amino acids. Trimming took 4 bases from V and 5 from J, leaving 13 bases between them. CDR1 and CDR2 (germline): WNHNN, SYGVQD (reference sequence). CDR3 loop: CASSVLLAGDTQYF. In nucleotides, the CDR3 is TGCGCCAGCAGTGTCTTACTAGCTGGAGATACGCAGTATTTT.

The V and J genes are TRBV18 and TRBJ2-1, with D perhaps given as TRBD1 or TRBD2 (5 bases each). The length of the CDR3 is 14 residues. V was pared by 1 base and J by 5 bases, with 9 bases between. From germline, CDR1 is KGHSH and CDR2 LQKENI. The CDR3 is CASSPRRGDNEQFF. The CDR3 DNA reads TGTGCCAGCTCACCACGTCGAGGGGACAATGAGCAGTTCTTC.

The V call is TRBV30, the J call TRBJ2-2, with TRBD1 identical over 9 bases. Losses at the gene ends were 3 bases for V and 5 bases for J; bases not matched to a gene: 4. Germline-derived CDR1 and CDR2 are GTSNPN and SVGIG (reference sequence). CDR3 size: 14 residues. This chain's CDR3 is CAWRDRGRTGELFF. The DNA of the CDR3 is TGTGCCTGGAGGGACAGGGGAAGGACCGGGGAGCTGTTTTTT.

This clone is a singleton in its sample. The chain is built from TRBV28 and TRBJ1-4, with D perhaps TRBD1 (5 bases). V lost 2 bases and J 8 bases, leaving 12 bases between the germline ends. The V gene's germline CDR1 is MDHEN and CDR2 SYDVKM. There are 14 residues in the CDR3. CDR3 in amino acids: CASSLMGGQEKLFF. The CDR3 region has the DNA TGTGCCAGCAGTTTAATGGGGGGTCAGGAAAAACTGTTTTTT.

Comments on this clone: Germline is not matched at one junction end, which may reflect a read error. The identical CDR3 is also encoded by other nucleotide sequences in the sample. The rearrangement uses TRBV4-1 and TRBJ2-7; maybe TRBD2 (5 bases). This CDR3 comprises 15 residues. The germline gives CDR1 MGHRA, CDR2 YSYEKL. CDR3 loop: CASSQEGWTDYEQYF. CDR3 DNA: TGCGCCAGCAGCCAAGAGGGGTGGACCGACTACGAGCAGTACTTT.

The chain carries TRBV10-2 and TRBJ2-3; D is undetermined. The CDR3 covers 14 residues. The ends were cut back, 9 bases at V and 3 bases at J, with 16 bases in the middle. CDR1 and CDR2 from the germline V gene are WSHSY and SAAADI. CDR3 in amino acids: CASLAYVETDTQYF. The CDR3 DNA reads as TGCGCCAGTCTGGCCTATGTGGAGACAGATACGCAGTATTTT.

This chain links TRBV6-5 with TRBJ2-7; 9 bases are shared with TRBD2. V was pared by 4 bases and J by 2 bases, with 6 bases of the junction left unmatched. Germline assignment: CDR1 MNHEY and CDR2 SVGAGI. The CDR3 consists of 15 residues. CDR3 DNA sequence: TGTGCCAGCAGTTCCGCGACTAGCGGTGCCTACGAGCAGTACTTC. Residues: CASSSATSGAYEQYF.

The CDR3 sequence: CASSRREGADIHTQYF. The CDR3 nucleotides read TGTGCCAGCAGCAGACGGGAAGGGGCTGACATCCATACGCAGTATTTT. The chain is built from TRBV7-6 and TRBJ2-3; TRBD1 or TRBD2 may be the D gene (5 bases each). The V end lost 5 bases, the J end lost 7 bases, and 22 bases lay between the germline ends. The CDR3 covers 16 residues. From germline, CDR1 is SGHVS and CDR2 FNYEAQ.

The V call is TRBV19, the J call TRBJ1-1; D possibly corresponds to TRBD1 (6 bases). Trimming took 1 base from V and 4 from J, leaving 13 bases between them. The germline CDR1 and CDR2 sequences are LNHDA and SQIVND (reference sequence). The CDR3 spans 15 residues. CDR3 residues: CASSIGRGASTEAFF. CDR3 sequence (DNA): TGTGCCAGTAGTATAGGTCGGGGGGCGAGCACTGAAGCTTTCTTT.

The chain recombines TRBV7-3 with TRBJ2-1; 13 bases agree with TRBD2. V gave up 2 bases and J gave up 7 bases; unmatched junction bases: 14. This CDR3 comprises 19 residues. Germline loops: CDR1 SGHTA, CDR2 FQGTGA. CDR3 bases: TGTGCCAGCAGCTTAGGACTAGCGGGAGTCCAGAGTTACAGGAATGAGCAGTTCTTC. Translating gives CASSLGLAGVQSYRNEQFF.